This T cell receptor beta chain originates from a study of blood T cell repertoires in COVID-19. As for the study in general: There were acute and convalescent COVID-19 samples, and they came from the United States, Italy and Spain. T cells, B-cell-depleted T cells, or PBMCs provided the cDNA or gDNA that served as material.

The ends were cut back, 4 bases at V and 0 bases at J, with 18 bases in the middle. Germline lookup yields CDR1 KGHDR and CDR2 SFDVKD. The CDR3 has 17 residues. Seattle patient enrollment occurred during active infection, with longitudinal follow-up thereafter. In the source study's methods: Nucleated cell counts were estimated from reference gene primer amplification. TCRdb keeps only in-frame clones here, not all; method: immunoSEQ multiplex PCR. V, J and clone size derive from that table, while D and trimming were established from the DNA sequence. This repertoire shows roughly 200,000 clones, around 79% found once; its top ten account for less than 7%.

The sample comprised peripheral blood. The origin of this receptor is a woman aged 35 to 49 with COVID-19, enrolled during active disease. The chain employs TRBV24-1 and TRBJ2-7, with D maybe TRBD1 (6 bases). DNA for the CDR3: TGTGCCACCAGTGAAATCTCTCAGGGGCCGACCTCCTACGAGCAGTACTTC. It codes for CATSEISQGPTSYEQYF.